One sample yielded the 11 T cell receptor beta chains listed below, sequenced in a study of T cell repertoires in cytomegalovirus infection (dated by TCRdb to the late 2010s). The label giving this sample's treatment or condition can be read as: in vitro stimulation with specific CMV peptide epitopes to enrich CMV-specific T cells. Instrument used: Illumina HiSeq 1500. TCRdb reprocessing: public reads trimmed at Q25 with fastp, clones called with MiXCR, in-frame beta chains kept. Every entry covers one CDR3 protein and lists the most common genes and DNA from its rows. In this sample the table shows some 800,000 distinct CDR3 sequences, under 35% of which occur a single time. The ten biggest clones cover under 15% of the sample. These receptors' targets are unknown. The source material was cultured CD8+ T cells from PBMCs, sampled from culture after CMV antigen stimulation. These receptors were obtained from a human donor in good health (CMV status not recorded). Some clones in this sample may be carry-over from other donors' samples.

The chain has TRBV19 and TRBJ2-1; maybe TRBD1 (6 bases). Trimming removed 3 bases from V and 9 bases from J, with 9 bases in between. Germline lookup yields CDR1 LNHDA and CDR2 SQIVND (reference sequence). The length of the CDR3 is 12 residues. CDR3 DNA sequence: TGTGCCAGTAGTATTAACAGGGTTGAGCAGTTCTTC. Translated: CASSINRVEQFF. The full variable domain, rest sourced from reference TRBV19 and TRBJ2-1, is DGGITQSPKYLFRKEGQNVTLSCEQNLNHDAMYWYRQDPGQGLRLIYYSQIVNDFQKGDIAEGYSVSREKKESFPLTVTSAQKNPTAFYLCASSINRVEQFFGPGTRLTVL.

This clonotype was seen a handful of times. The rearrangement joins TRBV29-1 to TRBJ2-2, with D possibly matching TRBD1 (7 bases). V dropped 0 bases and J dropped 2 bases, with 13 bases sitting between them. Germline V gives CDR1 SQVTM, CDR2 ANQGSEA. The CDR3 has 16 amino acids. Here the CDR3 DNA reads TGCAGCGTTGAAGATCCGCGGGACAGAAACACCGGGGAGCTGTTTTTT. Its protein is CSVEDPRDRNTGELFF.

This chain links TRBV6-6 with TRBJ2-7, with 9 bases identical to TRBD1. The V segment lost 5 bases and the J segment 3 bases; nucleotides outside the gene matches: 8. The CDR3 is made up of 15 amino acids. Germline CDR1 is MNHNY and CDR2 is SVGAGI (reference sequence). The CDR3 here is CASSTWTGESYEQYF. The DNA of the CDR3 is TGTGCCAGCAGTACCTGGACAGGGGAGAGCTACGAGCAGTACTTC.

There are a few counts of this clonotype. V is TRBV6-1 and J is TRBJ2-7, with D hard to call. Germline CDR1 MNHNS, CDR2 SASEGT. The CDR3 is 12 residues long. As DNA, the CDR3 is TGTGCCAGCAGTGAAGCACAGAGCCCCGAGGACGTC. Translation gives CASSEAQSPEDV.

This chain joins TRBV4-2 and TRBJ1-2; the match to TRBD1 covers 7 bases. Unmatched junction bases numbered 4, after V lost 3 bases and J lost 6 bases. This CDR3 is 13 amino acids long. Germline values: CDR1 LGHNA, CDR2 YNFKEQ. The CDR3 spells CASSHEGADGYTF. The CDR3 region has the DNA TGTGCCAGCAGCCACGAGGGGGCTGATGGCTACACCTTC.

This sequence joins TRBV9 and TRBJ2-3, with 8 bases identical to TRBD2. V shed 3 bases and J 1 base; nucleotides not matched to a gene: 4. The CDR3 is 15 residues long. CDR1 SGDLS and CDR2 YYNGEE come from the germline V gene. The CDR3 nucleotides read TGTGCCAGCAGCGACGACGGGGGGGGCACAGATACGCAGTATTTT. It is translated as CASSDDGGGTDTQYF.

V gene TRBV29-1 combines with J gene TRBJ1-2; D remains ambiguous. The V gene lost 2 bases and the J gene lost 8 bases, with 6 bases spanning the gap. The CDR3 loop spans 10 amino acids. Germline CDR1 is SQVTM and CDR2 is ANQGSEA. The CDR3 nucleotides are TGCAGCGTTGAATCAGTCGGCTACACCTTC. As protein: CSVESVGYTF.

This clonotype came up once. CDR3 amino acids: CASSQTGYQETQYF. In DNA form, the CDR3 reads TGTGCCAGCAGCCAGACAGGGTACCAAGAGACCCAGTACTTC. The chain combines TRBV7-3 with TRBJ2-5; 7 positions agree with TRBD1. V lost 5 bases to trimming and J lost 0 bases; unmatched junction nucleotides: 3. This CDR3 has 14 residues. Per the germline V gene, CDR1 is SGHTA and CDR2 is FQGTGA. The full variable domain, with the rest looked up from reference TRBV7-3 and TRBJ2-5, is GAGVSQTPSNKVTEKGKYVELRCDPISGHTALYWYRQSLGQGPEFLIYFQGTGAADDSGLPNDRFFAVRPEGSVSTLKIQRTERGDSAVYLCASSQTGYQETQYFGPGTRLLVL.

The chain is built from TRBV28 and TRBJ2-6; 7 nucleotides align to TRBD1. The germline CDR1 and CDR2 sequences are MDHEN and SYDVKM. Trimming took 3 bases from V and 0 from J; bases not matched to a gene: 5. The CDR3 extends over 17 amino acids. This CDR3 is CASSFPRTGSGANVLTF. The CDR3 DNA follows: TGTGCCAGCAGTTTCCCCCGGACAGGCTCTGGGGCCAACGTCCTGACTTTC. The full variable domain, in which reference TRBV28 and TRBJ2-6 provide the parts outside the CDR3, is DVKVTQSSRYLVKRTGEKVFLECVQDMDHENMFWYRQDPGLGLRLIYFSYDVKMKEKGDIPEGYSVSREKKERFSLILESASTNQTSMYLCASSFPRTGSGANVLTFGAGSRLTVL.

This clonotype was seen at least ten times. The genes are TRBV7-6 and TRBJ2-5; 12 positions agree with TRBD2. J lost 3 bases, V lost 6 bases, and 8 bases had no gene match. This CDR3 contains 16 residues. Germline CDR1 reads SGHVS; CDR2 reads FNYEAQ. CDR3 residues: CASSRPTSGGEETQYF. The CDR3 region has the DNA TGTGCCAGCAGTCGACCGACTAGCGGGGGCGAAGAGACCCAGTACTTC.

In its sample, this clonotype was seen a few times. J is TRBJ1-4 and V is TRBV6-5; tentatively, D is TRBD1 (5 bases). Germline CDR1 MNHEY, CDR2 SVGAGI. The germline V and J ends were trimmed by 6 bases and 0 bases, with 11 bases remaining between them. CDR3 length equals 15 residues. CDR3 sequence: CASRLTGATNEKLFF. CDR3 nucleotides: TGTGCCAGCAGGCTCACAGGAGCAACTAATGAAAAACTGTTTTTT.